This T cell receptor beta chain was obtained from a study of blood T cell repertoires in COVID-19. Study context: Sites in the United States, Italy and Spain provided acute and convalescent COVID-19 samples.

Germline V gene data show CDR1 as LNHDA and CDR2 as SQIVND (reference sequence). V trimming: 5 bases; J trimming: 4 bases; junction bases outside the gene matches: 8. The CDR3 is made up of 15 amino acids. Source study methods: Cell counts per sample came from amplifying reference gene primers. The table came from immunoSEQ multiplex PCR; TCRdb's copy has only in-frame clones and leaves some out. V and J calls plus clone size are reproduced from that table; the DNA served to infer D and trimming. Of about 270,000 clones in the sample, roughly 90% were seen once. The source is a woman aged 25-40 years with COVID-19, enrolled during active disease. The sequencing sample was made of peripheral blood. The chain uses TRBV19 and TRBJ1-5; 7 nucleotides align to TRBD1. The DNA for the CDR3 is TGTGCCAGTAGTCTTTGGACAGGCATGAATCAGCCCCAGCATTTT. It encodes CASSLWTGMNQPQHF.